This TCR beta chain was recovered during a study of T cells in Graves' hyperthyroidism and ophthalmopathy. RNA transcripts served as the template for amplifying TCR beta CDR3 regions. HTBI primers were employed in a first-round RT-PCR of the TCR CDR3. Using its own MiXCR run on the multiplex PCR reads, TCRdb lists one record per CDR3 protein. The sample holds roughly 740,000 distinct CDR3 sequences, about 16% seen once. Those with hyperthyroidism were 18 to 65 years old, newly diagnosed, and ill for under 2 months. More than 8.5 ml of fresh peripheral blood supplied the PBMCs. This clonotype showed up many times. No antigen is known for it. Germline-derived CDR1 and CDR2 are SQVTM and ANQGSEA. The CDR3 spans 13 residues. With 3 bases removed from V and 4 bases from J, the gap between germline ends came to 12 bases. Findings and limits, study-wide: Most clonotypes expanded in the thyroid (above 0.001) were also present in blood. Model-based prediction identified ophthalmopathy a median 6.5 months prior to its onset.

Sequenced input: blood. The clonotype comes from a man younger than 30 with Graves' hyperthyroidism. The chain combines TRBV29-1 with TRBJ2-5; D is possibly TRBD1 (7 bases). In nucleotides, the CDR3 is TGCAGCGTTGAGGGCAGGGGGGCAGAGACCCAGTACTTC. It specifies CSVEGRGAETQYF. Filled out from reference TRBV29-1 and TRBJ2-5, the complete variable domain reads SAVISQKPSRDICQRGTSLTIQCQVDSQVTMMFWYRQQPGQSLTLIATANQGSEATYESGFVIDKFPISRPNLTFSTLTVSNMSPEDSSIYLCSVEGRGAETQYFGPGTRLLVL.